Listed below are T cell receptor beta chains from one sample, sequenced in a study of blood T cells in healthy people across ages. From the 5' RACE reads, TCRdb called clonotypes with MiXCR, one entry per CDR3 protein. Of hundreds of thousands of distinct CDR3 sequences in the sample, roughly a quarter were seen once. This sample also appeared in a second study, on T cells of mothers and their children.

Input material: blood. These receptor sequences come from a boy aged 2 to 9 in good health. The CDR3 runs from the conserved cysteine through the conserved F or W. A D gene is named only where the DNA matches it firmly. Only some rows state a clone size, as once, few, many or a class for expanded clones.

TRBJ2-1 | few | TRBD2 | TRBV14 | CASSRTGTSSYNEQFF | TGTGCCAGCAGCCGGACCGGGACTAGTAGTTACAATGAGCAGTTCTTC
TRBJ1-1 | NA | NA | TRBV19 | CASSPGQVMNTEAFF | TGTGCCAGTAGTCCGGGACAAGTCATGAACACTGAAGCTTTCTTT
TRBJ2-5 | NA | NA | TRBV5-1 | CASSLGVRREETQYF | TGCGCCAGCAGCTTGGGAGTCCGGAGGGAAGAGACCCAGTACTTC
TRBJ2-7 | NA | NA | TRBV3-1 | CASSPYGTENSYEQYF | TGTGCCAGCAGCCCCTACGGGACGGAAAACTCCTACGAGCAGTACTTC
TRBJ2-5 | few | NA | TRBV12-3/TRBV12-4 | CASRPKRWIRPWGETQYF | TGTGCCAGCAGACCGAAGAGGTGGATCAGGCCCTGGGGAGAGACCCAGTACTTC
TRBJ1-2 | NA | NA | TRBV5-1 | CASSLGGTFGYTF | TGCGCCAGCAGCTTGGGGGGGACATTTGGCTACACCTTC
TRBJ2-3 | NA | TRBD2 | TRBV30 | CAWSWGTSSDTQYF | TGTGCCTGGAGTTGGGGGACTAGCTCAGATACGCAGTATTTT
TRBJ2-7 | NA | NA | TRBV15 | CATRPPRGFYEQYF | TGTGCCACCAGACCCCCCCGTGGCTTCTACGAGCAGTACTTC
TRBJ2-1 | few | TRBD2 | TRBV5-6 | CASSLLASGINNEQFF | TGTGCCAGCAGCTTGCTCGCTAGCGGGATTAACAATGAGCAGTTCTTC
TRBJ1-3 | NA | NA | TRBV29-1 | CSVDGRDGNTIYF | TGCAGCGTTGACGGCAGGGACGGAAACACCATATATTTT
TRBJ2-5 | NA | TRBD2 | TRBV9 | CASSASGGPETQYF | TGTGCCAGCAGCGCTAGCGGGGGGCCGGAGACCCAGTACTTC
TRBJ2-1 | few | TRBD2 | TRBV13 | CASSSLTSGTYNEQFF | TGTGCCAGCAGCTCCCTGACTAGCGGGACCTACAATGAGCAGTTCTTC
TRBJ2-7 | few | NA | TRBV4-3 | CASRGPGVRGYEQYF | TGCGCCAGCAGGGGCCCGGGGGTAAGGGGCTACGAGCAGTACTTC
TRBJ2-1 | many | TRBD2 | TRBV2 | CASRPGLAGFGEQFF | TGTGCCAGCAGGCCGGGACTAGCGGGATTTGGTGAGCAGTTCTTC
TRBJ2-7 | few | TRBD1 | TRBV12-3/TRBV12-4 | CASRRDRGNEQYF | TGTGCCAGCAGGAGGGACAGGGGAAACGAGCAGTACTTC
TRBJ2-4 | few | NA | TRBV11-2 | CASSLSTPSLAKNIQYF | TGTGCCAGCAGCTTATCGACTCCTTCCCTAGCCAAAAACATTCAGTACTTC
TRBJ2-1 | NA | NA | TRBV7-6 | CASSLAQGNEQFF | TGTGCCAGCAGTTTAGCGCAGGGGAATGAGCAGTTCTTC
TRBJ2-7 | NA | NA | TRBV5-1 | CASSWETRDEQYF | TGCGCCAGCAGCTGGGAGACCCGGGACGAGCAGTACTTC
TRBJ2-3 | NA | NA | TRBV2 | CASSELASTDTQYF | TGTGCCAGCAGTGAACTGGCCAGCACAGATACGCAGTATTTT
TRBJ1-1 | NA | NA | TRBV12-3/TRBV12-4 | CASSSGRVDTEAFF | TGTGCCAGCAGCTCCGGCAGGGTCGACACTGAAGCTTTCTTT
TRBJ2-7 | NA | NA | TRBV14 | CASSQDGTPVYEQYF | TGTGCCAGCAGCCAAGACGGGACTCCAGTCTACGAGCAGTACTTC
TRBJ2-5 | few | TRBD1 | TRBV28 | CASSSPRGTGGDETQYF | TGTGCCAGCAGTTCACCCCGGGGGACAGGGGGCGATGAGACCCAGTACTTC
TRBJ2-6 | NA | TRBD1 | TRBV7-9 | CASSFRDRGSGANVLTF | TGTGCCAGCAGCTTCCGGGACAGGGGCTCTGGGGCCAACGTCCTGACTTTC
TRBJ2-5 | NA | NA | TRBV2 | CASSDGSAQETQYF | TGTGCCAGCAGTGACGGTAGCGCGCAAGAGACCCAGTACTTC
TRBJ2-5 | few | NA | TRBV29-1 | CSVEEGSPDLETQYF | TGCAGCGTTGAAGAGGGCAGCCCGGATTTGGAGACCCAGTACTTC
TRBJ2-5 | few | NA | TRBV5-1 | CASSRQEGETQYF | TGCGCCAGCAGTCGACAGGAAGGAGAGACCCAGTACTTC
TRBJ2-5 | few | NA | TRBV6-5 | CASSYSIAETQYF | TGTGCCAGCAGTTACTCGATAGCGGAGACCCAGTACTTC
TRBJ2-5 | many | NA | TRBV15 | CATSRDLAAYQETQYF | TGTGCCACCAGCAGAGATTTGGCGGCTTACCAAGAGACCCAGTACTTC
TRBJ1-2 | NA | NA | TRBV9 | CASSVDLRPGGYTF | TGTGCCAGCAGCGTAGACCTGAGGCCGGGGGGCTACACCTTC
TRBJ1-1 | few | TRBD1 | TRBV7-2 | CASSIRQGRTEAFF | TGTGCCAGCAGCATACGACAGGGGAGGACTGAAGCTTTCTTT
TRBJ1-5 | NA | NA | TRBV6-5 | CASSDERGRPQHF | TGTGCCAGCAGCGATGAAAGGGGGAGGCCCCAGCATTTT
TRBJ1-1 | NA | TRBD1 | TRBV7-7 | CASSDGTGADVALF | TGTGCTAGCAGCGATGGGACAGGAGCAGACGTGGCTCTCTTT
TRBJ2-1 | few | NA | TRBV14 | CASSQVVLRDEQFF | TGTGCCAGCAGCCAAGTGGTGCTTCGTGATGAGCAGTTCTTC
TRBJ2-2 | NA | NA | TRBV29-1 | CSVIQGLTTGELFF | TGCAGCGTTATCCAGGGTCTTACTACCGGGGAGCTGTTTTTT
TRBJ1-5 | few | NA | TRBV7-9 | CASSEEGGQPQHF | TGTGCCAGCAGCGAAGAGGGGGGACAGCCCCAGCATTTT
TRBJ2-7 | NA | TRBD2 | TRBV7-2 | CASSLGGSGSPEQYF | TGTGCCAGCAGCTTAGGAGGTAGCGGGAGCCCCGAGCAGTACTTC
TRBJ2-7 | NA | TRBD2 | TRBV12-3/TRBV12-4 | CASSLALLAGSSYEQYF | TGTGCCAGCAGTTTAGCGCTACTAGCGGGGAGCTCCTACGAGCAGTACTTC
TRBJ2-1 | few | TRBD2 | TRBV12-3/TRBV12-4 | CASRVAGGEFF | TGTGCCAGCAGAGTAGCGGGGGGAGAGTTCTTC
TRBJ2-1 | few | TRBD2 | TRBV7-2 | CASSFRGLARSSEEQFF | TGTGCCAGCAGCTTCCGGGGACTAGCGCGGTCCTCGGAAGAGCAGTTCTTC